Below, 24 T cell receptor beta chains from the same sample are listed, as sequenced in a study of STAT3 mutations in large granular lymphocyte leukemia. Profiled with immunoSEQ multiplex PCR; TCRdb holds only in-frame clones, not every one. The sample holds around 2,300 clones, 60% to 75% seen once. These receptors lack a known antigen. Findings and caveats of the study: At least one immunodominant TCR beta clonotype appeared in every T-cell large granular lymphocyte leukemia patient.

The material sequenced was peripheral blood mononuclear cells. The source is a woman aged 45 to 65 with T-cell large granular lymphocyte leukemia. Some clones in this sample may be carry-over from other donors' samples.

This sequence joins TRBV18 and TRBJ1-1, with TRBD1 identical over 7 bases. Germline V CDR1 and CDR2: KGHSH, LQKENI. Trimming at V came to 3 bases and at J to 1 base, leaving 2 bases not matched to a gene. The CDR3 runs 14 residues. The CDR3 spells CASSPGTENTEAFF. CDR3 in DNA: TGTGCCAGCTCACCCGGGACAGAGAACACTGAAGCTTTCTTT.

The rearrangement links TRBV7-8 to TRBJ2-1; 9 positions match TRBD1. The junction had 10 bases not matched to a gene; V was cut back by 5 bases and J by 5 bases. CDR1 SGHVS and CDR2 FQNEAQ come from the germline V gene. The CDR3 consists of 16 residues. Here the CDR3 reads CASSTSGTGSHNEQFF. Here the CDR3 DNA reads TGTGCCAGCAGCACCTCCGGGACAGGGTCCCACAATGAGCAGTTCTTC.

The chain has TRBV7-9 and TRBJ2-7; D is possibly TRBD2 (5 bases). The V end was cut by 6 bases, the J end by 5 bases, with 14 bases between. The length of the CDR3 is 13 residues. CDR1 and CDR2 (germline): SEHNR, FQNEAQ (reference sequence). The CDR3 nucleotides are TGTGCCAGCAGAGGAGAGGGTAGCCACGAGCAGTACTTC. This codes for CASRGEGSHEQYF.

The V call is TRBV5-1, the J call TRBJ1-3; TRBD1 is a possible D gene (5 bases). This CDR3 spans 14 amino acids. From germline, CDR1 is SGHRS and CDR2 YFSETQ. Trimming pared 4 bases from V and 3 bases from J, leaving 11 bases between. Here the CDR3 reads CASSLEGNGNTIYF. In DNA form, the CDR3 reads TGCGCCAGCAGCCTTGAGGGGAATGGAAACACCATATATTTT.

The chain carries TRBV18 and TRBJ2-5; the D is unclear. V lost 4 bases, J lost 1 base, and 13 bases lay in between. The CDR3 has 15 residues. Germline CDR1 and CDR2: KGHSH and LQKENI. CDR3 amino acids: CASSRPLGPQETQYF. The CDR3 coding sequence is TGTGCCAGCTCACGACCATTAGGGCCCCAAGAGACCCAGTACTTC.

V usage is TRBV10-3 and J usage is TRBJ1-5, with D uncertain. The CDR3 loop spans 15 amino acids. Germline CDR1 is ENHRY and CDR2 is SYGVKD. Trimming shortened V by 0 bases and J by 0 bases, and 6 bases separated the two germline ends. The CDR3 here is CAISESWDSNQPQHF. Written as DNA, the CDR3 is TGTGCCATCAGTGAGTCTTGGGATAGCAATCAGCCCCAGCATTTT.

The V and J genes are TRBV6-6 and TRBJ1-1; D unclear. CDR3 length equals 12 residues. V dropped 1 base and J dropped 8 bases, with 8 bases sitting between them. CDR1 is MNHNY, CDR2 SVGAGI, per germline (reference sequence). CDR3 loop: CASSYYESEAFF. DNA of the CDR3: TGTGCCAGCAGTTACTACGAATCGGAAGCTTTCTTT.

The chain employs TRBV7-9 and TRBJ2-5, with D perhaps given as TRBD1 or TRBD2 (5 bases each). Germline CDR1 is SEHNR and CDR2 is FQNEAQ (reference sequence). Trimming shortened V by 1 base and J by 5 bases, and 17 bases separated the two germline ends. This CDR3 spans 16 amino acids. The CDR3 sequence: CASSLVAPGPRETQYF. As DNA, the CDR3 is TGTGCCAGCAGCTTAGTAGCCCCGGGGCCCCGGGAGACCCAGTACTTC.

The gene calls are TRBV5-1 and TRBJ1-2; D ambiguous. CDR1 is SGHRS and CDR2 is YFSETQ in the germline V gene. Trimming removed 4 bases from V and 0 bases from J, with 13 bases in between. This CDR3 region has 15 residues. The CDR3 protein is CASSTDGTSNYGYTF. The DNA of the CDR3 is TGCGCCAGCAGCACGGACGGAACCTCTAACTATGGCTACACCTTC.

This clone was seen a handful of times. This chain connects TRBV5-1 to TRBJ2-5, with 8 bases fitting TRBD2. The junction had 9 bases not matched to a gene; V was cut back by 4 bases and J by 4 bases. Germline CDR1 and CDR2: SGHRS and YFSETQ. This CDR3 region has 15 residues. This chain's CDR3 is CASSREAGVAETQYF. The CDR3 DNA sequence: TGCGCCAGCAGCCGGGAAGCGGGAGTGGCAGAGACCCAGTACTTC.

CDR3 protein: CASSLEGGASNQPQHF. CDR3 nucleotides: TGCGCCAGCAGCTTGGAAGGGGGGGCGAGCAATCAGCCCCAGCATTTT. The chain carries TRBV5-1 and TRBJ1-5; maybe TRBD1 (6 bases). Deletions cut 0 bases from V and 1 base from J, with 11 bases between. Germline V gene data show CDR1 as SGHRS and CDR2 as YFSETQ. The CDR3 contains 16 residues.

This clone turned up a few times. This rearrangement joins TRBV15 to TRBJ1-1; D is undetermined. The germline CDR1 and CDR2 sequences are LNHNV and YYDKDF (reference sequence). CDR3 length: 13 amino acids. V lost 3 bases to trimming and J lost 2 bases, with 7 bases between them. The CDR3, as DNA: TGTGCCACCAGCAGGGGCCTCAACACTGAAGCTTTCTTT. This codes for CATSRGLNTEAFF.

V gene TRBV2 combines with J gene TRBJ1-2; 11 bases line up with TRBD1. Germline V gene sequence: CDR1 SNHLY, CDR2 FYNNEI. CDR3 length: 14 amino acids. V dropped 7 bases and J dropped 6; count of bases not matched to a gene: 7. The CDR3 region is CASIRTGGPHGYTF. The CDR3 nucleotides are TGTGCCAGCATTAGGACAGGGGGCCCACATGGCTACACCTTC.

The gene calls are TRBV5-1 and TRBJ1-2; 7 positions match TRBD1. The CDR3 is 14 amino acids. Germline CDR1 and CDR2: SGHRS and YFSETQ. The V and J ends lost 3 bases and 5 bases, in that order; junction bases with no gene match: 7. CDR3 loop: CASSSETGRYGYTF. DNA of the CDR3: TGCGCCAGCAGCTCCGAGACAGGGAGGTATGGCTACACCTTC.

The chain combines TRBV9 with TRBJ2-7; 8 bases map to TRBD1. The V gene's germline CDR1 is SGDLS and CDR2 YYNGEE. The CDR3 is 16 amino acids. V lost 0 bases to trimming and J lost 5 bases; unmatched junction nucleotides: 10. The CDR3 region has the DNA TGTGCCAGCAGCGTAGGAGGCAGGGGGCGCTTAAACGAGCAGTACTTC. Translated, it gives CASSVGGRGRLNEQYF.

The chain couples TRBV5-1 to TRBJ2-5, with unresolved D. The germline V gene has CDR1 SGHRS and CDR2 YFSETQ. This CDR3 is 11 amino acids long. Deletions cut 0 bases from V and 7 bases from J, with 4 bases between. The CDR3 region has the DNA TGCGCCAGCAGCTTGGGCGGGACCCAGTACTTC. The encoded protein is CASSLGGTQYF.

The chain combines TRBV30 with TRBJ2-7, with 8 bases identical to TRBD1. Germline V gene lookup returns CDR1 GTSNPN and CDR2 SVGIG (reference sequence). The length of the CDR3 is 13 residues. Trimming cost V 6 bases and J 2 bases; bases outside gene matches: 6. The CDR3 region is CACRGLLPYEQYF. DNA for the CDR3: TGTGCCTGCAGGGGGCTTTTGCCCTACGAGCAGTACTTC.

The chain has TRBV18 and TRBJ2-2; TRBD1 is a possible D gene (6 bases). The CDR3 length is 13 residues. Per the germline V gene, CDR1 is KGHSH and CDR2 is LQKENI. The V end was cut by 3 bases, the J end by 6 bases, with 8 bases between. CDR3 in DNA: TGTGCCAGCTCACCCACAGGGCCCGGGGAGCTGTTTTTT. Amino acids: CASSPTGPGELFF.

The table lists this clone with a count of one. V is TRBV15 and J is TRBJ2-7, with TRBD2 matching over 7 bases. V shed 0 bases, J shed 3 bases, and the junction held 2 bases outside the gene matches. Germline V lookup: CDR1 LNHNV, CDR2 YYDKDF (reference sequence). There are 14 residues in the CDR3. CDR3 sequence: CATSREGGSYEQYF. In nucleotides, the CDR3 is TGTGCCACCAGCAGAGAGGGCGGGAGCTACGAGCAGTACTTC.

CDR3 in DNA: TGTGCTAGTGTTCTCTACCATGATCAGCCCCAGCATTTT. Translating it yields CASVLYHDQPQHF. This sequence joins TRBV12-5 and TRBJ1-5, with unresolved D. CDR1 is LGHNT, CDR2 FRNRAP, per germline. There are 13 residues in the CDR3. V was clipped by 7 bases and J by 5 bases, with 12 bases between them.

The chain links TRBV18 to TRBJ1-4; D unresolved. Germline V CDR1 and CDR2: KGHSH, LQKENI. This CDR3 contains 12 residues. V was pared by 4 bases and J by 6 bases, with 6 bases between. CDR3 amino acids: CASSREDEKLFF. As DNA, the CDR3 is TGTGCCAGCTCACGAGAGGATGAAAAACTGTTTTTT.

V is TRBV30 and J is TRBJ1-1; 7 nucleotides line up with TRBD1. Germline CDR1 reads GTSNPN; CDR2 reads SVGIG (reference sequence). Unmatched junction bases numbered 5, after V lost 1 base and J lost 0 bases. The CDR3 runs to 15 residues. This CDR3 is CAWSARDRLNTEAFF. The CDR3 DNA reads TGTGCCTGGAGTGCTCGGGACAGACTGAACACTGAAGCTTTCTTT.

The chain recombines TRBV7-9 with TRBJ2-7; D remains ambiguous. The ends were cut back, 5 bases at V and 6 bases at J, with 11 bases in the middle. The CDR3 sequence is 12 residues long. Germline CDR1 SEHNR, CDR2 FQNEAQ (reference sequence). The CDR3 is CASSVQAREQYF. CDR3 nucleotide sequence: TGTGCCAGCAGCGTCCAGGCGCGCGAGCAGTACTTC.

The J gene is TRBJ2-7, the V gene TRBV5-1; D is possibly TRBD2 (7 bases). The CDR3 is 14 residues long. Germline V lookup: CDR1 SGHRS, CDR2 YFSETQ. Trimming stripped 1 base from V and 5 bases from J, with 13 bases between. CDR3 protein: CASSLQAGANEQYF. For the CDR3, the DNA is TGCGCCAGCAGCTTGCAGGCGGGGGCCAACGAGCAGTACTTC. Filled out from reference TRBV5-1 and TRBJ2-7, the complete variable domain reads KAGVTQTPRYLIKTRGQQVTLSCSPISGHRSVSWYQQTPGQGLQFLFEYFSETQRNKGNFPGRFSGRQFSNSRSEMNVSTLELGDSALYLCASSLQAGANEQYFGPGTRLTVT.